The present TCR beta chain was sequenced within a study of T cell responses to AZD1222 COVID-19 vaccine. Findings and caveats of the study: Repertoire sampling happened only post peak T cell response. Vaccination with two AZD1222 doses was followed by a rise in Spike-specific TCR breadth and depth.

Profiled with immunoSEQ multiplex PCR; TCRdb holds only in-frame clones, not every one. The sample includes 85,000 to 130,000 clones, around 90% of them seen just once. The CDR3 covers 10 residues. Per the germline V gene, CDR1 is DFQATT and CDR2 is SNEGSKA (reference sequence). A note on this clone: Antigen: not known.

This specimen was peripheral blood, taken on day 0 of AZD1222 vaccination. The chain employs TRBV20-1 and TRBJ1-2; unclear D gene. This TCR was sampled from an adult in good health. Here the CDR3 reads CRAGSYGYTF. The CDR3 DNA follows: TGCAGGGCAGGTTCTTATGGCTACACCTTC.